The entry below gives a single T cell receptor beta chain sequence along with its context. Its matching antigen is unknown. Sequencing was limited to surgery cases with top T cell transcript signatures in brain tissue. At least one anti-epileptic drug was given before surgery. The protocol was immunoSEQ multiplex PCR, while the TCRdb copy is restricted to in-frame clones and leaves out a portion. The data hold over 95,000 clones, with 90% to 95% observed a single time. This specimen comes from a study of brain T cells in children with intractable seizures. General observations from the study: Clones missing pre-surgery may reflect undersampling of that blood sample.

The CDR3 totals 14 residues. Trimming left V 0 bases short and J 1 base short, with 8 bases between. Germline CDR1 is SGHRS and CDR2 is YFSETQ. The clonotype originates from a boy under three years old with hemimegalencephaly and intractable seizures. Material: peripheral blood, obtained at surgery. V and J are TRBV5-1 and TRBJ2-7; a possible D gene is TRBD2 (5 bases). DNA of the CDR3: TGCGCCAGCAGCTTGGGAGGGAGTTCCTACGAGCAGTACTTC. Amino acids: CASSLGGSSYEQYF.